One and the same sample provided the 10 T cell receptor beta chains below, sequenced in a study of blood T cell repertoires in COVID-19. Sequencing used immunoSEQ multiplex PCR; TCRdb keeps in-frame clones, though not all of them. The sample consists of tens of thousands of clones, around 86% of them appearing once. Sequenced input: peripheral blood. The receptor set was obtained from a woman aged 80 or over with acute or convalescent COVID-19.

This rearrangement joins TRBV7-2 to TRBJ2-3; 7 bases line up with TRBD2. The CDR3 contains 14 residues. The ends lost 1 base at V and 8 bases at J; junction bases unmatched: 6. Germline V gives CDR1 SGHTA, CDR2 FQGNSA. The CDR3 region is CASSLGTSHPTQYF. DNA for the CDR3: TGTGCCAGCAGCTTAGGGACTAGTCATCCTACGCAGTATTTT.

The chain carries TRBV7-8 and TRBJ1-1; 7 bases line up with TRBD1. The CDR3 runs to 16 residues. Looked up from germline, CDR1 is SGHVS and CDR2 is FQNEAQ. The J segment lost 1 base and the V segment lost 5 bases, leaving 10 bases of the junction unmatched. The CDR3 here is CASSPFPGQPNTEAFF. The CDR3 DNA is TGTGCCAGCAGCCCATTTCCGGGACAGCCGAACACTGAAGCTTTCTTT.

The rearrangement links TRBV11-2 to TRBJ2-1; weak D call: TRBD2 (6 bases). The CDR3 totals 16 residues. Trimming took off 1 base at V and 0 bases at J, with 10 bases between the two ends. Germline CDR1 is SGHAT and CDR2 is FQNNGV. CDR3 region: CASSLVAGSSYNEQFF. The CDR3 DNA is TGTGCCAGCAGCTTAGTCGCGGGGAGCTCCTACAATGAGCAGTTCTTC.

V gene TRBV5-1 combines with J gene TRBJ1-5; D not resolved. V lost 0 bases and J lost 3, with 4 bases in between. From germline, CDR1 is SGHRS and CDR2 YFSETQ. The CDR3 runs 13 residues. For the CDR3, the DNA is TGCGCCAGCAGCTTGGACACCAATCAGCCCCAGCATTTT. Protein sequence: CASSLDTNQPQHF. Combining the CDR3 with reference TRBV5-1 and TRBJ1-5 gives the whole variable domain KAGVTQTPRYLIKTRGQQVTLSCSPISGHRSVSWYQQTPGQGLQFLFEYFSETQRNKGNFPGRFSGRQFSNSRSEMNVSTLELGDSALYLCASSLDTNQPQHFGDGTRLSIL.

The chain joins TRBV2 to TRBJ1-1; TRBD1 aligns across 10 bases. The germline gives CDR1 SNHLY, CDR2 FYNNEI. V dropped 8 bases and J dropped 5; count of bases not matched to a gene: 2. The CDR3 totals 12 residues. CDR3 protein: CASGQGGTEAFF. In DNA, the CDR3 is TGTGCCAGCGGACAGGGGGGAACTGAAGCTTTCTTT.

V and J are TRBV2 and TRBJ2-2; 7 nucleotides match TRBD1. The germline V gene has CDR1 SNHLY and CDR2 FYNNEI. Trimming removed 8 bases from V and 4 bases from J; junction bases left unmatched: 10. The CDR3 sequence is 15 residues long. The CDR3 spells CASGLRGGGTGELFF. DNA for the CDR3: TGTGCCAGCGGCCTCCGAGGGGGCGGCACCGGGGAGCTGTTTTTT.

CDR3 protein: CASSLGLAGTGELFF. CDR3 nucleotides: TGTGCCAGCAGCCTCGGACTAGCGGGGACCGGGGAGCTGTTTTTT. This rearrangement joins TRBV7-3 to TRBJ2-2; the match to TRBD2 covers 12 bases. The ends lost 5 bases at V and 5 bases at J; junction bases unmatched: 3. Germline-derived CDR1 and CDR2 are SGHTA and FQGTGA. This CDR3 has 15 residues.

The rearrangement joins TRBV6-5 to TRBJ1-1; 7 bases are shared with TRBD1. The V gene end was trimmed by 2 bases and the J gene end by 5 bases; junction bases not matched to a gene: 5. In germline, CDR1 is MNHEY, CDR2 SVGAGI. CDR3 length: 14 residues. The CDR3 DNA sequence: TGTGCCAGCAGTTACGAGCCAGGGGGGACTGAAGCTTTCTTT. Encoded protein: CASSYEPGGTEAFF.

V and J are TRBV9 and TRBJ1-3, with a weak D call TRBD1 (6 bases). V lost 0 bases, J lost 4 bases, and 11 bases lay in between. The germline CDR1 and CDR2 sequences are SGDLS and YYNGEE. The CDR3 spans 15 residues. CDR3 sequence: CASSVGTGIGNTIYF. The CDR3 DNA is TGTGCCAGCAGCGTAGGAACAGGGATCGGAAACACCATATATTTT. Together with reference TRBV9 and TRBJ1-3, the CDR3 gives the full variable domain: DSGVTQTPKHLITATGQRVTLRCSPRSGDLSVYWYQQSLDQGLQFLIQYYNGEERAKGNILERFSAQQFPDLHSELNLSSLELGDSALYFCASSVGTGIGNTIYFGEGSWLTVV.

The J gene is TRBJ2-1, the V gene TRBV3-1 (or the pseudogene TRBV3-2); 7 bases map to TRBD1. The CDR3 extends over 19 amino acids. Trimming at V came to 1 base and at J to 2 bases, leaving 14 bases not matched to a gene. Germline-derived CDR1 and CDR2 are LGHDT and YNNKEL (reference sequence). The CDR3 spells CASSQGSGVRDSTYNEQFF. CDR3 coding DNA: TGTGCCAGCAGCCAAGGCAGTGGGGTTCGGGACAGCACCTACAATGAGCAGTTCTTC.